This T cell receptor (beta chain) originates from a study of radiation and T cells in renal cell carcinoma (dated by TCRdb to the early 2020s). For the study in its entirety: TCR beta sequencing covered over 50 samples in total, comprising approximately 25 tumors and around 27 peripheral blood samples. The final blood draw took place at 4 weeks after radiation, the same time as nephrectomy. Across all 55 or so samples, 4,000,000 or so unique CDR3 nucleotide sequences encoding 2,658,974 unique CDR3 amino acid sequences were identified. The full study reports these points: An increase in top tumor clonotypes in blood was observed from baseline to 2 weeks post-radiation, followed by contraction by 4 weeks, which was taken to suggest transient expansion of tumor-resident clones. Because no pretreatment tumor biopsies were available, whether clonotypes were present in the tumor at baseline could not be determined. With a single-armed trial design, the study had no way to address how radiation dose or scheduling affects the TCR repertoire. Changes in the blood repertoire were not tracked past 4 weeks after treatment.

Comments on this clone: This receptor's antigen is unknown. Per-nucleotide qualities are absent, and no much larger clonotype sits a single base away.

Reading the label with the study, this specimen's time point is: blood 4 weeks post-SBRT, at nephrectomy. The treatment or condition tag for this specimen amounts to: 15 Gy SBRT to primary tumor, nephrectomy 4 weeks later. Samples were obtained from a clinical trial, in which 15 Gy stereotactic body radiation therapy was delivered to primary renal cell carcinomas and nephrectomy was performed 4 weeks later. To follow tumor-enriched clonotypes, peripheral blood was collected serially from radiation-treated patients at baseline and again at 2 weeks and 4 weeks after SBRT. Renal cell carcinoma with clear cell pathology was present in all patients. Genomic DNA for TCR sequencing was prepared using the QIAamp DNA Blood Mini Kit (Qiagen). The analyses included just those samples that passed every quality control check. Trimming costs V 3 bases and J 5 bases, and their ends lie 10 bases apart. The germline V gene provides CDR1 ENHRY and CDR2 SYGVKD. From the cysteine through the phenylalanine, the CDR3 covers 14 amino acids. The kept DNA is CDR3 alone, 42 bases in frame from the first base.

TCR beta libraries were generated from genomic DNA with the immunoSEQ kit, following the manufacturer's recommendations. To prepare the libraries, a first multiplex PCR with proprietary primers was run, followed by a second PCR that added unique barcodes, and a bead cleanup was done after each round. Each sample batch included a kit-provided positive control reaction and a negative control reaction. The final libraries were assessed on an Agilent 4200 TapeStation D1000 ScreenTape, pooled by volume, and quantified by qPCR. Sequencing ran on an Illumina NextSeq500 with a MidOutput 150-cycle cartridge, using 156 Read1 and 15 Index1 cycles with kit custom primers. The pooled library was loaded at around 1 pM, and approximately 19% PhiX control was spiked in. As for how the authors treated the data: Vendor-processed data were analyzed in R, and a clonotype was defined as all T cells sharing the same CDR3 nucleotide sequence. For clone abundance analyses, frequencies were normalized to the 10,000 most abundant clones in each sample. Before analysis, public T cell clones were removed, and these numbered fewer than six per sample on average. Tumor-enriched and baseline blood-enriched clonotypes were defined by at least a 32-fold difference in abundance between compartments. A beta-binomial differential abundance model was used to identify clonotypes that expanded or contracted between blood time points. Tumor-blood repertoire similarity was measured with the Baroni-Urbani and Buser coefficient, and group comparisons used two-tailed Wilcoxon tests in R. Imported from immuneACCESS, the table was reduced by TCRdb to in-frame sequences with V and J called. These copies leave out some clones; in studies compared against another copy, an unresolved V gene accounts for under half, and the cause of the remainder is not known. Clonal size and the V and J genes are those of that table, whereas D and trimming came from the DNA. The sample table contains roughly 64,000 clones; only one count was recorded for approximately 80% of them. Less than 8% of the sample rests with the top ten.

The source material was blood, sampled from a patient whose treatment included radiotherapy and nephrectomy. The rearrangement combines TRBV10-3 with TRBJ2-2; TRBD1 is perhaps the D gene, given 6 matching bases. The TCR originated in a man aged 60 to 75 with renal cell carcinoma. The encoded CDR3 is CAISDAGETGELFF. The DNA sequence is TGTGCCATCAGTGATGCAGGGGAAACCGGGGAGCTGTTTTTT.